The clone carrying this T cell receptor (beta chain) has at least ten counts. Its matching antigen is unknown. This specimen comes from a study of T cells after yellow fever vaccination. The CDR3 is 13 amino acids. V lost 3 bases and J lost 5, with 11 bases in between. Germline V gene data show CDR1 as SGHRS and CDR2 as YFSETQ. General study findings and limits: Post-booster repertoires again held most primary-vaccination clones (approximately 96% CD4, 88% CD8).

The study made its TCR cDNA through 5'RACE template switching. That step introduced a universal primer site along with UMIs. TCRdb fed the 5' RACE reads into MiXCR, producing one record per CDR3 protein. The sample lists 300,000 or so distinct CDR3 sequences; 8.7% were seen once. The receptor was derived from a man in his late teens or twenties who received the YFV17D yellow fever vaccine. This specimen was CD4+ T cells sorted from PBMCs, taken 5 days after the yellow fever booster vaccination. The chain has TRBV5-1 and TRBJ1-1; D perhaps matches TRBD1 (6 bases). The CDR3 spells CASSSDRGTEAFF. CDR3 in DNA: TGCGCCAGCAGCTCGGACAGAGGGACTGAAGCTTTCTTT.